This entry is about one T cell receptor (beta chain). No antigen is known for it. This record comes from a study of T cell responses to AZD1222 COVID-19 vaccine. Study-level findings and limits: A reported finding is that nearly half of spike-specific TCRs target unmutated variant regions. Donors in the cohort were predominantly white British and more often female, and clonal diversity was possibly underestimated. When two AZD1222 doses had been given, Spike-specific TCR breadth and depth rose.

CDR3 size: 12 residues. With 0 bases removed from V and 4 bases from J, the gap between germline ends came to 5 bases. Germline V gene lookup returns CDR1 SGHRS and CDR2 YFSETQ. The protocol was immunoSEQ multiplex PCR, while the TCRdb copy is restricted to in-frame clones and leaves out a portion. Of about 75,000 clones in the sample, 70% to 90% were seen once. The chain has TRBV5-1 and TRBJ2-7; D is undetermined. The sequence was collected from an adult who received the MenACWY meningococcal vaccine as a control. The sample here was peripheral blood, taken 28 days after the second dose of the MenACWY control vaccine. Here the CDR3 DNA reads TGCGCCAGCAGCTTGGAAGGGTACGAGCAGTACTTC. It codes for CASSLEGYEQYF.